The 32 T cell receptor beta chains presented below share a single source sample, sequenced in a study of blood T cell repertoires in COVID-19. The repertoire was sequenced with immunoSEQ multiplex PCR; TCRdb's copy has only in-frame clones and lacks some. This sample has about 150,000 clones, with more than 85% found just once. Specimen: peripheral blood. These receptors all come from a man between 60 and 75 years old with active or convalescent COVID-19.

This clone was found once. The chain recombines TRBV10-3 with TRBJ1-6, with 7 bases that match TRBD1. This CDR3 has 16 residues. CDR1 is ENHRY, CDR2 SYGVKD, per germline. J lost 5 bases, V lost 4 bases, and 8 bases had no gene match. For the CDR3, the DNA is TGTGCCATCAGTGTGGGGACAGCCGATAATAATTCACCCCTCCACTTT. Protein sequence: CAISVGTADNNSPLHF.

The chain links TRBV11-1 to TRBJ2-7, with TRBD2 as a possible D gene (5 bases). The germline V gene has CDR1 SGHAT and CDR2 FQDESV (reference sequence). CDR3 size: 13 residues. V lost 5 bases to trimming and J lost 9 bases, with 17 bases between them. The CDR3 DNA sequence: TGTGCCAGCAGCCAACCTCCGGGAAATGGGCAGTACTTC. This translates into CASSQPPGNGQYF. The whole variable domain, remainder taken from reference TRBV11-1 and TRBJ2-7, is EAEVAQSPRYKITEKSQAVAFWCDPISGHATLYWYRQILGQGPELLVQFQDESVVDDSQLPKDRFSAERLKGVDSTLKIQPAELGDSAMYLCASSQPPGNGQYFGPGTRLTVT.

CDR3 in amino acids: CASSFTGNYGYTF. CDR3 DNA: TGTGCCAGCAGTTTTACCGGGAACTATGGCTACACCTTC. The chain links TRBV28 to TRBJ1-2; D remains unclear. This CDR3 spans 13 amino acids. With 3 bases removed from V and 2 bases from J, the gap between germline ends came to 7 bases. Germline V lookup: CDR1 MDHEN, CDR2 SYDVKM.

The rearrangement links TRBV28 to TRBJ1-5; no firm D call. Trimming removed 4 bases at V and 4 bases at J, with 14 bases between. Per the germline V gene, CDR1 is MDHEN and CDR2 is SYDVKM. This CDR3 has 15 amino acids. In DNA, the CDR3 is TGTGCCAGCAGTTCGCGTGAGAGCCCTAATCAGCCCCAGCATTTT. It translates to CASSSRESPNQPQHF. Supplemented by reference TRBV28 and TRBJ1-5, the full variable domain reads DVKVTQSSRYLVKRTGEKVFLECVQDMDHENMFWYRQDPGLGLRLIYFSYDVKMKEKGDIPEGYSVSREKKERFSLILESASTNQTSMYLCASSSRESPNQPQHFGDGTRLSIL.

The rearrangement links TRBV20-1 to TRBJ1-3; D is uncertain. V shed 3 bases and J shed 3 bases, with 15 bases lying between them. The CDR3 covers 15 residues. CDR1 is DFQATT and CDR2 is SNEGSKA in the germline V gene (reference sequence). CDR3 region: CSASSFRESGNTIYF. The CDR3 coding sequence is TGCAGTGCTAGTTCGTTCCGGGAGAGTGGAAACACCATATATTTT.

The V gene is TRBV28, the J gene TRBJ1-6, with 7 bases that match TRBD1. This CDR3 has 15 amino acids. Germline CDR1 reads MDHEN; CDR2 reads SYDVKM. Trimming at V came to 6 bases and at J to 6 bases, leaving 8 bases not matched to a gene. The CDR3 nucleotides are TGTGCCAGCAGCGGTGGGGGACAGTTTAATTCACCCCTCCACTTT. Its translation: CASSGGGQFNSPLHF.

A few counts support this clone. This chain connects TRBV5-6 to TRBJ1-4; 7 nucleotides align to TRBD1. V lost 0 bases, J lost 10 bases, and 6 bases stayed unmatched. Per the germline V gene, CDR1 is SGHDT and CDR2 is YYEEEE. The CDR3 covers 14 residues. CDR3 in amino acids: CASSLAGQSRKLFF. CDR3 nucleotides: TGTGCCAGCAGCTTGGCGGGACAGTCGAGAAAACTGTTTTTT.

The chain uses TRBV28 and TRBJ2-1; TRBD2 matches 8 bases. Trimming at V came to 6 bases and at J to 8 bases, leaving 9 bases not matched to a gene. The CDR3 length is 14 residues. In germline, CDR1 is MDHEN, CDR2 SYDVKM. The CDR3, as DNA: TGTGCCAGCAGCCCGGGACTAGACGTTTATGAGCAGTTCTTC. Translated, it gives CASSPGLDVYEQFF.

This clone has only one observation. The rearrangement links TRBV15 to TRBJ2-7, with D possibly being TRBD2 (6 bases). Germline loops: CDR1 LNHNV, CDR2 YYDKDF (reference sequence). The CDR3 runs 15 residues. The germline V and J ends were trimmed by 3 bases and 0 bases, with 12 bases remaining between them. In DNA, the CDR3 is TGTGCCACCAGCAGGGAGGGATTCGGCTCCTACGAGCAGTACTTC. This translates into CATSREGFGSYEQYF.

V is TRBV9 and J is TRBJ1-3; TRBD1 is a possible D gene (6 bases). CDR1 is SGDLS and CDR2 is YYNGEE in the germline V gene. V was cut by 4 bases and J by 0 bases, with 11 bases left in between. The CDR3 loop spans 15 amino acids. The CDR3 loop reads CASSISGASGNTIYF. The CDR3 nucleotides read TGTGCCAGCAGCATCTCAGGGGCCTCTGGAAACACCATATATTTT.

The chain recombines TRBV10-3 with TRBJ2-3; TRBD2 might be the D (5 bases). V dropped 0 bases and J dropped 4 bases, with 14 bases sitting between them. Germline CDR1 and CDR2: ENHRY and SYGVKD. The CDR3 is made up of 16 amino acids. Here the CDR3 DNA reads TGTGCCATCAGTGAGTCCCCTAGCAAGGTCTCAGATACGCAGTATTTT. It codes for CAISESPSKVSDTQYF.

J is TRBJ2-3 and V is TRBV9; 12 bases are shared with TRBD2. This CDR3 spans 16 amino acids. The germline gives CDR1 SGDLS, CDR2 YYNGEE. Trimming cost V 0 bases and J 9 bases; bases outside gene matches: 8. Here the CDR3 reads CASSVVASGGAGTQYF. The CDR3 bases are TGTGCCAGCAGCGTAGTGGCTAGCGGGGGGGCCGGAACGCAGTATTTT.

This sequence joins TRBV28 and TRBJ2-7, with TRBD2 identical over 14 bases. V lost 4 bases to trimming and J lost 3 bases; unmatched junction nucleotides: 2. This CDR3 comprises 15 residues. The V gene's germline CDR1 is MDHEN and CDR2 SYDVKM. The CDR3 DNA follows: TGTGCCAGCAGTTCAGGGACTAGCGGGAGCTACGAGCAGTACTTC. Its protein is CASSSGTSGSYEQYF.

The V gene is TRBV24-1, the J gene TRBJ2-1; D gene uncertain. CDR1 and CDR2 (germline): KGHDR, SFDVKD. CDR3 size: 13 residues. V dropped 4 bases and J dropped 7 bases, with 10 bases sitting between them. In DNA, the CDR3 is TGTGCCACCAGTGAGGGCATTAGGAATGAGCAGTTCTTC. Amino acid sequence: CATSEGIRNEQFF.

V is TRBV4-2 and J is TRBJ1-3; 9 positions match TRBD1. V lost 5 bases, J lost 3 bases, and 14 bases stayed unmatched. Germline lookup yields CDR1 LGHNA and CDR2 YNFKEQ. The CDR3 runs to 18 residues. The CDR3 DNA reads TGTGCCAGCAGCGTCCGGGACAGGGAACTCAGTCTTGGAAACACCATATATTTT. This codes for CASSVRDRELSLGNTIYF.

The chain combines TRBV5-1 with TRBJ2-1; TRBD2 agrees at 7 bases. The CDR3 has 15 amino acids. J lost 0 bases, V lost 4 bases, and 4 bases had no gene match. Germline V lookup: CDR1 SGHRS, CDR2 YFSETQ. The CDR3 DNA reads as TGCGCCAGCAGCGGGCGGGGGAGCTCCTACAATGAGCAGTTCTTC. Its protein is CASSGRGSSYNEQFF.

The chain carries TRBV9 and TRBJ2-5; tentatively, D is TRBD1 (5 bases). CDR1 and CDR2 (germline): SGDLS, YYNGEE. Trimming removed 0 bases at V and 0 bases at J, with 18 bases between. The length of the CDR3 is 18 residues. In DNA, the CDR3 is TGTGCCAGCAGCGTAGAGGGGAAGGGCAGTTGGTACCAAGAGACCCAGTACTTC. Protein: CASSVEGKGSWYQETQYF.

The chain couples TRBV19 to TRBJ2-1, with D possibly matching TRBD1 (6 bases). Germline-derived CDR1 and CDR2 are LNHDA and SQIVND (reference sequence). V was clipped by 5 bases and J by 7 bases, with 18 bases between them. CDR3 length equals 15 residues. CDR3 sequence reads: CASSELGTMGNEQFF. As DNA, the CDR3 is TGTGCCAGTAGTGAACTAGGGACAATGGGGAATGAGCAGTTCTTC.

Here the CDR3 DNA reads TGCACCAGCAGCCAAGTAGACCAAGAGACCCAGTACTTC. This translates into CTSSQVDQETQYF. The chain joins TRBV1 to TRBJ2-5; no check of the table's D call, TRBD2, against the DNA was made. TRBV1 has pseudogene status. The CDR3 loop spans 13 amino acids.

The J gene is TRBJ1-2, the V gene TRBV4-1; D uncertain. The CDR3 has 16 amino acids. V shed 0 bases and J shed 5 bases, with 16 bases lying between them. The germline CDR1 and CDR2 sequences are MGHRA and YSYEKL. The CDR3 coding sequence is TGCGCCAGCAGCCAAGATAGTTCCCGGGGTAAGTATGGCTACACCTTC. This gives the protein CASSQDSSRGKYGYTF.

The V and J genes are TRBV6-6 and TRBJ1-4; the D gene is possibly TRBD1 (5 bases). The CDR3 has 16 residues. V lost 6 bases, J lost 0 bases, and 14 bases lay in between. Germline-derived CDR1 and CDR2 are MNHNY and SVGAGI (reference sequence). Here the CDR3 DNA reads TGTGCCAGCAGGACCCCGGGGGGGGCAACTAATGAAAAACTGTTTTTT. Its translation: CASRTPGGATNEKLFF.

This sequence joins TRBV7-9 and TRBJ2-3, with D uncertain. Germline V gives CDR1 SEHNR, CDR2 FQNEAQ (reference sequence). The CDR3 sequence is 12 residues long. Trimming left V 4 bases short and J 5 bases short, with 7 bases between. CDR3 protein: CASSSPRDTQYF. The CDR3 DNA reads TGTGCCAGCAGCTCGCCGCGAGATACGCAGTATTTT.

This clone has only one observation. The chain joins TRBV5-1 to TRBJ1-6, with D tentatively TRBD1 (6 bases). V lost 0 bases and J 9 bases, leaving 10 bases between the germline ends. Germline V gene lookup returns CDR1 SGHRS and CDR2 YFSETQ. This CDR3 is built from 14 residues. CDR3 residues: CASSLAGTTSPLHF. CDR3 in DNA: TGCGCCAGCAGCTTGGCGGGGACAACTTCACCCCTCCACTTT.

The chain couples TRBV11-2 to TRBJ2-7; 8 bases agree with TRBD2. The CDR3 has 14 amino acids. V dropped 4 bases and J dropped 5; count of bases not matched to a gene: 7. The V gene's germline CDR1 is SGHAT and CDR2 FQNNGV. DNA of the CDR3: TGTGCCAGCAGCTCCGGCGGGGGGAGGGACGAGCAGTACTTC. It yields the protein CASSSGGGRDEQYF.

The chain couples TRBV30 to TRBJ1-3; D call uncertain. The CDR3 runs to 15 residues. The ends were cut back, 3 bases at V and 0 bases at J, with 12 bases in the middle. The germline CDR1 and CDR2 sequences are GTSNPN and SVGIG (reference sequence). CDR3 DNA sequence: TGTGCCTGGAGGGGCGGGTCCTTCTCTGGAAACACCATATATTTT. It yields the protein CAWRGGSFSGNTIYF.

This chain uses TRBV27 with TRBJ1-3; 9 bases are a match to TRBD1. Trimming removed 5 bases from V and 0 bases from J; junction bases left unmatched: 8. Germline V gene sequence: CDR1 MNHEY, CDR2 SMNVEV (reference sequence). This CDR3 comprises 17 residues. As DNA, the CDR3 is TGTGCCAGCAGTCCCCACAGGGGGCGCCGCTCTGGAAACACCATATATTTT. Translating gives CASSPHRGRRSGNTIYF.

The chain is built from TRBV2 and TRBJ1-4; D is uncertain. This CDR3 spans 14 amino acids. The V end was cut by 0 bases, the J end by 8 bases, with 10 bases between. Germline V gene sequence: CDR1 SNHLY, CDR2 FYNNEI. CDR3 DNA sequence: TGTGCCAGCAGTGAAGCCTCGGGGAGGGAAAAACTGTTTTTT. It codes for CASSEASGREKLFF. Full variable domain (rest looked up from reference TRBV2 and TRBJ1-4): EPEVTQTPSHQVTQMGQEVILRCVPISNHLYFYWYRQILGQKVEFLVSFYNNEISEKSEIFDDQFSVERPDGSNFTLKIRSTKLEDSAMYFCASSEASGREKLFFGSGTQLSVL.

CDR3 coding DNA: TGTGCCAGCAGTGATTGGACAGGGGGCCGGAACACTGAAGCTTTCTTT. Residues: CASSDWTGGRNTEAFF. The gene calls are TRBV6-1 and TRBJ1-1, with TRBD1 matching over 11 bases. Germline CDR1 MNHNS, CDR2 SASEGT. The CDR3 is 16 amino acids. V lost 3 bases, J lost 1 base, and 4 bases stayed unmatched.

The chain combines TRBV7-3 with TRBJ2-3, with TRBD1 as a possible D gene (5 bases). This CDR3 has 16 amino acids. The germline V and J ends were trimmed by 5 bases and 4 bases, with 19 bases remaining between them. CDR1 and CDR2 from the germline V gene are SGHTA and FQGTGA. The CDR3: CASSPTGHPPADTQYF. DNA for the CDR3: TGTGCCAGCAGCCCTACAGGTCATCCCCCGGCAGATACGCAGTATTTT. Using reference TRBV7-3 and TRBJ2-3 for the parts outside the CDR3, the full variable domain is GAGVSQTPSNKVTEKGKYVELRCDPISGHTALYWYRQSLGQGPEFLIYFQGTGAADDSGLPNDRFFAVRPEGSVSTLKIQRTERGDSAVYLCASSPTGHPPADTQYFGPGTRLTVL.

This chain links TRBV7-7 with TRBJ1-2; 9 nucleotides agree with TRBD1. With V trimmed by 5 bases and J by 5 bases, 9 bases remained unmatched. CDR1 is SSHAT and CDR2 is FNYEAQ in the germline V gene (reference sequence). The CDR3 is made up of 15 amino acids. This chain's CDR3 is CASSPIDGQGYGYTF. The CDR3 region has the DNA TGTGCCAGCAGCCCAATTGATGGACAGGGGTATGGCTACACCTTC.

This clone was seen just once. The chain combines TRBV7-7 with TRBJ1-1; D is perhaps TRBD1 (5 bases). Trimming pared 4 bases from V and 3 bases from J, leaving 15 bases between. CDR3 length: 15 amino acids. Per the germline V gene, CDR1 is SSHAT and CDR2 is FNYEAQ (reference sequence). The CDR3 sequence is CASSSPTVWDTEAFF. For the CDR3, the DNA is TGTGCCAGCAGCTCCCCGACAGTTTGGGACACTGAAGCTTTCTTT.

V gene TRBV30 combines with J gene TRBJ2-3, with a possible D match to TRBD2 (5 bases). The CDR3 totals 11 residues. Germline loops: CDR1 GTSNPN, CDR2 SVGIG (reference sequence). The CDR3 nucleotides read TGTGCGGTTCGCGGGTCAGATACGCAGTATTTT. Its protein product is CAVRGSDTQYF.